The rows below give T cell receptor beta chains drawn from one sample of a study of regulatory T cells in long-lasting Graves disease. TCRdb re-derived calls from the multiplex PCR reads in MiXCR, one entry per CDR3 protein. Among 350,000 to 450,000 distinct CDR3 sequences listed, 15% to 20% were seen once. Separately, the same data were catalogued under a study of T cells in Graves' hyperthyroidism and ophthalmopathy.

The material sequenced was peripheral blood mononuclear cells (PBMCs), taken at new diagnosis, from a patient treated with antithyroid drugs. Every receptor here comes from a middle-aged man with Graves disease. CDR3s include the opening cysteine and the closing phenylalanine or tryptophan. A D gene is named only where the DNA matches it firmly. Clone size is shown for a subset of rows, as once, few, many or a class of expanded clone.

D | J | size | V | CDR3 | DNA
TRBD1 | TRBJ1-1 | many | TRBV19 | CASSTGARNTEAFF | TGTGCCAGCAGCACAGGGGCCCGCAACACTGAAGCTTTCTTT
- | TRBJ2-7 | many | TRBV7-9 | CASSLWGVEQYF | TGTGCCAGCAGCTTATGGGGCGTCGAGCAGTACTTC
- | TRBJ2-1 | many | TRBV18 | CASSTRYDEQFF | TGTGCCAGCTCAACAAGATACGATGAGCAGTTCTTC
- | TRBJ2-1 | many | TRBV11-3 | CASSLAWNRDNEQFF | TGTGCCAGCAGCTTAGCTTGGAACAGGGACAATGAGCAGTTCTTC
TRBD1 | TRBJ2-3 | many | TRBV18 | CASSSGQGALTDTQYF | TGTGCCAGCTCATCGGGACAGGGGGCGCTTACAGATACGCAGTATTTT
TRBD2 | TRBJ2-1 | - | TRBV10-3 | CAISESSGELNEQFF | TGTGCCATCAGTGAGTCTAGCGGGGAATTAAATGAGCAGTTCTTC
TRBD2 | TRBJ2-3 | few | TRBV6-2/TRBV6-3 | CASRSGTSGPDTQYF | TGTGCCAGCAGATCCGGGACTAGCGGCCCAGATACGCAGTATTTT
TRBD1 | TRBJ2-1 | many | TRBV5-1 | CASSSDRVAYNEQFF | TGCGCCAGCAGCTCGGACAGGGTGGCATACAATGAGCAGTTCTTC
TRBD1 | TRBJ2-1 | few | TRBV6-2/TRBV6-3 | CASSPGGQGSYNEQFF | TGTGCCAGCAGCCCCGGGGGACAGGGCTCCTACAATGAGCAGTTCTTC
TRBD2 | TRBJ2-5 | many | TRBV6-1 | CASRPGTSGEQETQYF | TGTGCCAGCAGACCTGGGACTAGCGGGGAACAAGAGACCCAGTACTTC
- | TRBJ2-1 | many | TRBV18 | CASSPISLNVEQFF | TGTGCCAGCTCACCGATCTCTCTCAACGTTGAGCAGTTCTTC
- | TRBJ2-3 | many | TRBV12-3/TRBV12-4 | CASKASHFASTDTQYF | TGTGCCAGCAAGGCTTCTCACTTTGCGAGCACAGATACGCAGTATTTT
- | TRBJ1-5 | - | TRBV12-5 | CASGLGRSNQPQHF | TGTGCTAGTGGTTTGGGGCGTAGCAATCAGCCCCAGCATTTT
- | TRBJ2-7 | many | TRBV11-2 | CASSPAGRVYYEQYF | TGTGCCAGCAGCCCTGCGGGCAGGGTATATTACGAGCAGTACTTC
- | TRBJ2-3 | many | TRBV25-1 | CASSERSGRTDTQYF | TGTGCCAGCAGTGAACGCAGCGGACGCACAGATACGCAGTATTTT
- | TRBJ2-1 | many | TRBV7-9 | CAGRTYNEQFF | TGTGCCGGAAGAACTTACAATGAGCAGTTCTTC
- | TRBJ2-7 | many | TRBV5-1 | CASSTQGGIHEQYF | TGCGCCAGCAGCACACAGGGGGGGATCCACGAGCAGTACTTC
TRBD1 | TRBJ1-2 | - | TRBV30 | CAFQRTGFIGYTF | TGTGCCTTCCAGAGGACAGGGTTCATTGGCTACACCTTC
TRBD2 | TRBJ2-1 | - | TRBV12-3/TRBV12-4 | CASSPGDSGGAVGQFF | TGTGCCAGCAGCCCCGGGGATAGCGGGGGGGCGGTTGGGCAGTTCTTC
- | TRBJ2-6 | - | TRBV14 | CASSHFAGGHSGANVLTF | TGTGCCAGCAGCCACTTTGCGGGCGGACACTCTGGGGCCAACGTCCTGACTTTC
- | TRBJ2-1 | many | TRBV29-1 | CSVEDGSSYNEQFF | TGCAGCGTTGAAGATGGGAGCTCCTACAATGAGCAGTTCTTC
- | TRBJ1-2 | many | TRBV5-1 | CASSLDGQPEYYGYTF | TGCGCCAGCAGCTTGGATGGACAGCCGGAGTACTATGGCTACACCTTC
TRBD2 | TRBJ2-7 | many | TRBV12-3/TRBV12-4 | CASTTGGGLEQYF | TGTGCCAGCACCACTGGGGGGGGTCTAGAGCAGTACTTC
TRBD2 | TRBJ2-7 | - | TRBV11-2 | CASSLRAGDVYEQYF | TGTGCCAGCAGTTTACGGGCGGGAGATGTCTACGAGCAGTACTTC
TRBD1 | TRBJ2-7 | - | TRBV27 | CASSPRTGASSYEQYF | TGTGCCAGCAGCCCCCGGACAGGGGCGTCATCATACGAGCAGTACTTC
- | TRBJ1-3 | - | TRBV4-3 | CASSQAAGSGNTIYF | TGCGCCAGCAGCCAAGCGGCGGGATCTGGAAACACCATATATTTT
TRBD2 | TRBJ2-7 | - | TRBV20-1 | CSAGGGLLSSYEQYF | TGCAGTGCTGGGGGGGGACTCCTGAGCTCCTACGAGCAGTACTTC
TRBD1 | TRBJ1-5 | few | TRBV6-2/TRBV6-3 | CASSEYIRGLAKPQHF | TGTGCCAGCAGTGAATATATCAGGGGGCTCGCTAAGCCCCAGCATTTT